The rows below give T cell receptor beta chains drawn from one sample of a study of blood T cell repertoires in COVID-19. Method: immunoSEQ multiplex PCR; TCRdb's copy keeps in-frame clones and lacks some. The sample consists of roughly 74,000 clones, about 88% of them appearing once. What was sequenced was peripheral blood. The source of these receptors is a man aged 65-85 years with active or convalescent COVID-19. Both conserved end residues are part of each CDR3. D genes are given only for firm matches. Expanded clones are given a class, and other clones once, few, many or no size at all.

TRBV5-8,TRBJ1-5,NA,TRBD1,CASSSRDRIHQPQHF,TGTGCCAGCAGCTCCCGGGACAGAATTCATCAGCCCCAGCATTTT
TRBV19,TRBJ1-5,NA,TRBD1,CASRPGQGPNQPQHF,TGTGCCAGTAGACCGGGACAGGGACCTAATCAGCCCCAGCATTTT
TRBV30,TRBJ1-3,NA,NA,CAWSVTRDNPIYF,TGTGCCTGGAGTGTCACCCGGGACAACCCCATATATTTT
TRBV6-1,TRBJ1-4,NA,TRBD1,CASSENAGGTEKLFF,TGTGCCAGCAGTGAAAACGCAGGGGGCACGGAAAAACTGTTTTTT
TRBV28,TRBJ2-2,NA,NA,CASSLSYGELFF,TGTGCCAGCAGTTTATCGTACGGGGAGCTGTTTTTT
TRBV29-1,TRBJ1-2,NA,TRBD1,CSVRLDRDGYGYTF,TGCAGCGTCCGACTGGACAGGGATGGCTATGGCTACACCTTC
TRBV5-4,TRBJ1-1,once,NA,CASSLDRASRSSTEAFF,TGTGCCAGCAGCTTGGACAGGGCATCTAGGTCCTCCACTGAAGCTTTCTTT
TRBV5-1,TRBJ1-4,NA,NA,CASSLDGRGVEKLFF,TGCGCCAGCAGCTTGGATGGCAGGGGAGTCGAAAAACTGTTTTTT
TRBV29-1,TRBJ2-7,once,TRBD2,CSAAGLAGTYEQYF,TGCAGCGCAGCGGGTTTAGCGGGCACCTACGAGCAGTACTTC
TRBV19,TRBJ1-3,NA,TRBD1,CASSLLTGGRNTIYF,TGTGCCAGTAGTCTCCTGACAGGGGGAAGAAACACCATATATTTT
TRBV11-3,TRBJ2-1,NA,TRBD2,CASSSARGGSYNEQFF,TGTGCCAGCAGCTCGGCGCGGGGGGGCTCCTACAATGAGCAGTTCTTC
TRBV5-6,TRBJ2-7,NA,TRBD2,CASSGGGYEQYF,TGTGCCTCCAGCGGGGGCGGGTACGAGCAGTACTTC